This paragraph covers one T cell receptor beta chain sequence. Antigen: not known. The data originate from a study of T cell responses to AZD1222 COVID-19 vaccine. Analysis merged second doses at about 4 or about 12 weeks. Method: immunoSEQ multiplex PCR; TCRdb's copy keeps in-frame clones and lacks some. The sample shows 100,000 to 150,000 clones, approximately 85% of them seen only once. Germline values: CDR1 PRHDT, CDR2 FYEKMQ (reference sequence). The V gene lost 5 bases and the J gene lost 1 base, with 9 bases spanning the gap. The CDR3 runs to 14 residues. Study-wide findings and caveats: Of spike-specific TCRs, nearly half reportedly target regions left unmutated in variants. Rises in breadth and depth of Spike-specific TCRs came after two AZD1222 doses. No repertoire was sampled before or during the peak T cell response, only after it.

The J gene is TRBJ1-3, the V gene TRBV13; possibly TRBD1 for D (6 bases). The clonotype was recovered from an adult who received the AZD1222 COVID-19 vaccine. This specimen consisted of peripheral blood, obtained 28 days after the second AZD1222 dose. The CDR3, as DNA: TGTGCCAGCAGCCCTACAGGGTCTGGAAACACCATATATTTT. It is translated as CASSPTGSGNTIYF.